The rows below give T cell receptor beta chains drawn from one sample of a study of vaccination effects on CD4 cells after COVID-19. Some clones are missing from TCRdb's copy, which holds only in-frame ones; the method was immunoSEQ multiplex PCR. The sample carries 30,000 to 40,000 clones, around 73% recorded once. These receptors are not linked to any known antigen. The sequencing used CD4+ T cells from PBMCs cultured with HCoV-OC43 spike peptides, collected before COVID-19 vaccination. These TCRs come from a human donor who received a COVID-19 vaccine. Each CDR3 is given with its conserved first and last residue. D genes are given only for firm matches. Part of the rows lack a size; the others show once, few, many or a class for expanded clones.

length: 15
D: TRBD1
J: TRBJ1-5
V: TRBV18
size: few
DNA: TGTGCCAGCTCACCTAATCAGGGGGCAGGGCAGCCCCAGCATTTT
CDR3: CASSPNQGAGQPQHF

length: 16
D: TRBD1
J: TRBJ1-3
V: TRBV7-9
size: -
DNA: TGTGCCAGCAGCGTAGGACAGGGAAACCCTGGAAACACCATATATTTT
CDR3: CASSVGQGNPGNTIYF

length: 13
D: -
J: TRBJ2-3
V: TRBV3-1/TRBV3-2
size: -
DNA: TGTGCCAGCAGCCAGGCGGGAACAGATACGCAGTATTTT
CDR3: CASSQAGTDTQYF

length: 14
D: -
J: TRBJ2-7
V: TRBV27
size: -
DNA: TGTGCCAGCAGTTTATCACGGTACTCATACGAGCAGTACTTC
CDR3: CASSLSRYSYEQYF

length: 16
D: -
J: TRBJ1-6
V: TRBV10-3
size: -
DNA: TGTGCCATCAGTGGGCTTTCGGGTGAGAGGAATTCACCCCTCCACTTT
CDR3: CAISGLSGERNSPLHF

length: 14
D: -
J: TRBJ1-2
V: TRBV11-2
size: -
DNA: TGTGCCAGCAGCTTAGCAGAGGGTCGGGGGGGCTACACCTTC
CDR3: CASSLAEGRGGYTF

length: 15
D: -
J: TRBJ2-5
V: TRBV24-1
size: -
DNA: TGTGCCACCAGTGACGTTAGGACTTCGGGAGAGACCCAGTACTTC
CDR3: CATSDVRTSGETQYF

length: 12
D: -
J: TRBJ2-7
V: TRBV18
size: -
DNA: TGTGCCAGCTCACCAGGATCCTACGAGCAGTACTTC
CDR3: CASSPGSYEQYF

length: 15
D: -
J: TRBJ2-7
V: TRBV18
size: -
DNA: TGTGCCAGCTCACCAGCGGGCAGGGGAGTGAACGAGCAGTACTTC
CDR3: CASSPAGRGVNEQYF

length: 14
D: TRBD1
J: TRBJ1-5
V: TRBV7-8
size: -
DNA: TGTGCCAGCAGTGACAGGGGTGGCAATCAGCCCCAGCATTTT
CDR3: CASSDRGGNQPQHF

length: 13
D: -
J: TRBJ2-5
V: TRBV3-1/TRBV3-2
size: -
DNA: TGTGCCAGCAGCCAAGACACTGCTACGGCCCAGTACTTC
CDR3: CASSQDTATAQYF

length: 15
D: -
J: TRBJ2-5
V: TRBV9
size: once
DNA: TGTGCCAGCAGCTGGGGGTGGGGGCTTCAAGAGACCCAGTACTTC
CDR3: CASSWGWGLQETQYF

length: 14
D: TRBD1
J: TRBJ1-1
V: TRBV6-4
size: -
DNA: TGTGCCAGCAGTGACTCGGACAGGGGCACTGAAGCTTTCTTT
CDR3: CASSDSDRGTEAFF

length: 14
D: -
J: TRBJ2-5
V: TRBV15
size: -
DNA: TGTGCCACCAGCAGAGATATCTCCGCTGAGACCCAGTACTTC
CDR3: CATSRDISAETQYF

length: 16
D: TRBD1
J: TRBJ2-1
V: TRBV18
size: -
DNA: TGTGCCAGCTCACCACAGGGGGCGGGCACCTACAATGAGCAGTTCTTC
CDR3: CASSPQGAGTYNEQFF

length: 14
D: -
J: TRBJ1-1
V: TRBV11-3
size: -
DNA: TGTGCCAGCAGCTTCGGACTGGCGAACACTGAAGCTTTCTTT
CDR3: CASSFGLANTEAFF

length: 15
D: -
J: TRBJ2-1
V: TRBV21-1
size: -
DNA: TGTGCCAGCAGGCCCGATCATCTCGTCTACAATGAGCAGTTCTTC
CDR3: CASRPDHLVYNEQFF

length: 16
D: -
J: TRBJ2-3
V: TRBV5-4
size: -
DNA: TGTGCCAGCAGCAAATCAGCAATACCTAGCACAGATACGCAGTATTTT
CDR3: CASSKSAIPSTDTQYF

length: 14
D: TRBD2
J: TRBJ2-7
V: TRBV5-1
size: -
DNA: TGCGCCAGCGCCCCGACTAGCGCCTCCTCTAGACAGTACTTC
CDR3: CASAPTSASSRQYF

length: 14
D: -
J: TRBJ2-6
V: TRBV6-4
size: -
DNA: TGTGCCAGCAGCGAGAGCTCTGGGGCCAACGTCCTGACTTTC
CDR3: CASSESSGANVLTF

length: 12
D: -
J: TRBJ2-7
V: TRBV3-1/TRBV3-2
size: -
DNA: TGTGCCAGCAGCCGCAGGGCCGGGGAGCAGTACTTC
CDR3: CASSRRAGEQYF

length: 16
D: TRBD2
J: TRBJ2-5
V: TRBV9
size: -
DNA: TGTGCCAGCAGCGTAGGGGCTAGCGGGTACCAAGAGACCCAGTACTTC
CDR3: CASSVGASGYQETQYF

length: 14
D: -
J: TRBJ1-6
V: TRBV9
size: -
DNA: TGTGCCAGCAACACCGGGACTTTCAATTCACCCCTCCACTTT
CDR3: CASNTGTFNSPLHF

length: 16
D: TRBD2
J: TRBJ2-7
V: TRBV28
size: -
DNA: TGTGCCAGCAGTTTAAGGGACGCCCGCGGGGGCTACGAGCAGTACTTC
CDR3: CASSLRDARGGYEQYF

length: 13
D: TRBD1
J: TRBJ1-6
V: TRBV6-5
size: -
DNA: TGTGCCAGCAGGGCTCGGACAGGGTCACCCCTCCACTTT
CDR3: CASRARTGSPLHF

length: 15
D: TRBD2
J: TRBJ2-1
V: TRBV7-2
size: -
DNA: TGTGCCAGCAGCTTAGAGGTCTGGACTAGCAATGAGCAGTTCTTC
CDR3: CASSLEVWTSNEQFF

length: 14
D: -
J: TRBJ1-1
V: TRBV18
size: -
DNA: TGTGCCAGCTCTCGCAAATCGGAAAACACTGAAGCTTTCTTT
CDR3: CASSRKSENTEAFF

length: 13
D: -
J: TRBJ1-1
V: TRBV24-1
size: -
DNA: TGTGCCACCAGTGATTCGGCGTCCACTGAAGCTTTCTTT
CDR3: CATSDSASTEAFF

length: 14
D: TRBD2
J: TRBJ2-7
V: TRBV7-2
size: -
DNA: TGTGCCAGCAGCTTTAGCGGGGGCCCCTACGAGCAGTACTTC
CDR3: CASSFSGGPYEQYF